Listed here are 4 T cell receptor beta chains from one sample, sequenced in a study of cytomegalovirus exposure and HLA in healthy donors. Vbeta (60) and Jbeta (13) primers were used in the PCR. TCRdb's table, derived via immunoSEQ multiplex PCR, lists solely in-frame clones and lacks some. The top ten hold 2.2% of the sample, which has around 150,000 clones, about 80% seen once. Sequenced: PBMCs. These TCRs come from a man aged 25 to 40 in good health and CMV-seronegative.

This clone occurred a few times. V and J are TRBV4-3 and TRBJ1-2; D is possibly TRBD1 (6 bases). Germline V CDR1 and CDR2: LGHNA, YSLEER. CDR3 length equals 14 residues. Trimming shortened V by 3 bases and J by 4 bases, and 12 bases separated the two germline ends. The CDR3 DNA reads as TGCGCCAGCAGCCAGGATGACAGGACCTATGGCTACACCTTC. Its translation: CASSQDDRTYGYTF.

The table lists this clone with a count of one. CDR3 region: CASSTTGRQETQYF. Here the CDR3 DNA reads TGTGCCAGCAGCACGACAGGGCGCCAAGAGACCCAGTACTTC. This chain links TRBV6-5 with TRBJ2-5, with 7 bases fitting TRBD1. This CDR3 region has 14 residues. V was clipped by 6 bases and J by 1 base; unmatched bases: 5. Per the germline V gene, CDR1 is MNHEY and CDR2 is SVGAGI.

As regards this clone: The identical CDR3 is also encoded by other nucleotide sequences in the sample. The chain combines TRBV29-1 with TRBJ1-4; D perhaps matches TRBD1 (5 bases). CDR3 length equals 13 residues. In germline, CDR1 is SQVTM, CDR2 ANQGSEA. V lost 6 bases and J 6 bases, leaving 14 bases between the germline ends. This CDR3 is CSVTDTFDEKLFF. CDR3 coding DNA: TGCAGCGTCACGGACACGTTCGATGAAAAACTGTTTTTT.

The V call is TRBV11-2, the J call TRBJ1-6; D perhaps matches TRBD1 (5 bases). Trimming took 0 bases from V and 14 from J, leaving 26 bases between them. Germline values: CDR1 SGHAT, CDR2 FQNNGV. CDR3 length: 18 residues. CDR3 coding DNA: TGTGCCAGCAGCTTAGATCTTTTTAGCGGGTCAGGGAGACGGTCCCTCCACTTT. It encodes CASSLDLFSGSGRRSLHF.